The 15 T cell receptor beta chains below were found in one sample sequenced in a study of blood T cell repertoires in COVID-19. The data were produced by immunoSEQ multiplex PCR, yet TCRdb's version contains in-frame clones alone and is incomplete. Of 140,000 or so clones listed, around 84% are singletons. Sequencing was done on a sample of peripheral blood. Receptor source: a human donor with acute or convalescent COVID-19. The donor label of this sample is uncertain.

The sample holds one count of this clone. The chain employs TRBV6-5 and TRBJ2-3; no clear D. The CDR3 length is 15 residues. V lost 4 bases and J 0 bases, leaving 11 bases between the germline ends. CDR1 and CDR2 (germline): MNHEY, SVGAGI. The CDR3, as DNA: TGTGCCAGCAGTTTTGAGTATTCAAGCACAGATACGCAGTATTTT. Encoded protein: CASSFEYSSTDTQYF.

This clone was seen a handful of times. The chain uses TRBV4-1 and TRBJ1-2, with TRBD1 matching 7 bases. The trim removed 2 bases at V and 7 bases at J, leaving 10 bases unmatched. This CDR3 region has 15 residues. Germline V gives CDR1 MGHRA, CDR2 YSYEKL. As DNA, the CDR3 is TGCGCCAGCAGCCAAACACAGGGGAATCTGCGTGGCTACACCTTC. Translated: CASSQTQGNLRGYTF.

The J gene is TRBJ2-1, the V gene TRBV3-1 (or the pseudogene TRBV3-2), with D possibly TRBD2 on 5 matching bases. V was trimmed by 0 bases and J by 0 bases, leaving 9 bases between them. Germline CDR1 and CDR2: LGHDT and YNNKEL (reference sequence). The CDR3 sequence is 16 residues long. The DNA of the CDR3 is TGTGCCAGCAGCCAAGACGGAGCGGTCTCCTACAATGAGCAGTTCTTC. Its protein product is CASSQDGAVSYNEQFF.

This clone was found once. The rearrangement uses TRBV28 and TRBJ1-4; 7 bases map to TRBD1. The CDR3 loop spans 16 amino acids. Germline CDR1 MDHEN, CDR2 SYDVKM. V lost 3 bases, J lost 8 bases, and 12 bases stayed unmatched. The CDR3 region has the DNA TGTGCCAGCAGTTTTTCAGAGACAGGGACGGGCGAAAAACTGTTTTTT. Amino acid sequence: CASSFSETGTGEKLFF.

The rearrangement links TRBV7-9 to TRBJ1-5, with D maybe TRBD1 (5 bases). The CDR3 is made up of 15 amino acids. Germline V gene data show CDR1 as SEHNR and CDR2 as FQNEAQ (reference sequence). The ends were cut back, 7 bases at V and 2 bases at J, with 15 bases in the middle. The DNA of the CDR3 is TGTGCCAGCACGCTATCGGGGGGAGGCAATCAGCCCCAGCATTTT. Translating gives CASTLSGGGNQPQHF.

The V and J genes are TRBV4-1 and TRBJ1-5; TRBD1 agrees at 7 bases. J lost 5 bases, V lost 4 bases, and 8 bases had no gene match. From germline, CDR1 is MGHRA and CDR2 YSYEKL. The CDR3 extends over 15 amino acids. The CDR3 loop reads CASSPTGEYYQPQHF. The CDR3 DNA follows: TGCGCCAGCAGCCCCACAGGGGAGTATTATCAGCCCCAGCATTTT.

This chain connects TRBV24-1 to TRBJ2-1; 9 bases map to TRBD1. V was pared by 9 bases and J by 8 bases, with 10 bases of the junction left unmatched. Germline CDR1 KGHDR, CDR2 SFDVKD. The CDR3 contains 14 residues. Here the CDR3 reads CATGPTGGIDEQFF. The CDR3, as DNA: TGTGCCACCGGCCCGACAGGGGGGATCGATGAGCAGTTCTTC.

The chain combines TRBV12-3 or TRBV12-4 with TRBJ2-3; no definite D call. CDR3 length: 13 residues. Between the trimmed V and J ends, which lost 6 bases and 1 base, there was a span of 8 bases. The CDR3 loop reads CASRGSGTDTQYF. CDR3 nucleotides: TGTGCCAGCAGAGGCAGCGGCACAGATACGCAGTATTTT.

The chain links TRBV9 to TRBJ2-2; perhaps TRBD2 as D (6 bases). V was trimmed by 3 bases and J by 7 bases, leaving 16 bases between them. Germline lookup yields CDR1 SGDLS and CDR2 YYNGEE. CDR3 length equals 15 residues. The CDR3 loop is CASSAPSLGGGELFF. CDR3 in DNA: TGTGCCAGCAGCGCCCCGAGTTTGGGGGGCGGGGAGCTGTTTTTT.

This clone was seen a single time. The chain couples TRBV18 to TRBJ1-5; no clear D. CDR3 length: 14 amino acids. The V and J ends lost 0 bases and 11 bases respectively, with 14 bases between them. The germline gives CDR1 KGHSH, CDR2 LQKENI. The CDR3 loop reads CASSPPRDMNAQHF. CDR3 nucleotide sequence: TGTGCCAGCTCACCACCCCGGGATATGAATGCCCAGCATTTT.

CDR3 DNA: TGTGCCTGGACTGTCAGGGGGATTAACTATGGCTACACCTTC. Its protein is CAWTVRGINYGYTF. The rearrangement uses TRBV30 and TRBJ1-2, with 7 bases fitting TRBD1. V was clipped by 4 bases and J by 1 base; unmatched bases: 6. Germline values: CDR1 GTSNPN, CDR2 SVGIG (reference sequence). This CDR3 is 14 amino acids long.

This clone was observed a single time. This chain uses TRBV6-6 with TRBJ1-5, with 10 bases identical to TRBD1. The V segment lost 5 bases and the J segment 6 bases; nucleotides outside the gene matches: 7. Germline CDR1 is MNHNY and CDR2 is SVGAGI (reference sequence). This CDR3 is built from 15 residues. The CDR3 region has the DNA TGTGCCAGCAGTGCTGGGACAGGGGAAGGTCAGCCCCAGCATTTT. It codes for CASSAGTGEGQPQHF.

The V call is TRBV5-1, the J call TRBJ1-1; TRBD1 matches 10 bases. The CDR3 has 15 amino acids. Germline lookup yields CDR1 SGHRS and CDR2 YFSETQ. The junction had 3 bases not matched to a gene; V was cut back by 0 bases and J by 4 bases. The DNA for the CDR3 is TGCGCCAGCAGCTTGGGGACAGGGGGATCCACTGAAGCTTTCTTT. Residues: CASSLGTGGSTEAFF.

In this sample, this clone turned up once. The chain recombines TRBV11-3 with TRBJ2-3; maybe TRBD1 (6 bases). The CDR3 length is 16 residues. Trimming stripped 4 bases from V and 2 bases from J, with 16 bases between. The germline V gene encodes CDR1 SGHNT and CDR2 YENEEA. In nucleotides, the CDR3 is TGTGCCAGCAGCTCTGGGACAAGGTATACCACAGATACGCAGTATTTT. This translates into CASSSGTRYTTDTQYF.

This clone showed up just a few times. The rearrangement joins TRBV27 to TRBJ2-2, with TRBD2 as a possible D gene (5 bases). CDR1 is MNHEY and CDR2 is SMNVEV in the germline V gene (reference sequence). The CDR3 length is 16 residues. V was clipped by 4 bases and J by 3 bases, with 15 bases between them. The CDR3 loop is CASSSSTKRDTGELFF. The CDR3 DNA reads TGTGCCAGCAGTTCCTCGACTAAAAGAGACACCGGGGAGCTGTTTTTT.